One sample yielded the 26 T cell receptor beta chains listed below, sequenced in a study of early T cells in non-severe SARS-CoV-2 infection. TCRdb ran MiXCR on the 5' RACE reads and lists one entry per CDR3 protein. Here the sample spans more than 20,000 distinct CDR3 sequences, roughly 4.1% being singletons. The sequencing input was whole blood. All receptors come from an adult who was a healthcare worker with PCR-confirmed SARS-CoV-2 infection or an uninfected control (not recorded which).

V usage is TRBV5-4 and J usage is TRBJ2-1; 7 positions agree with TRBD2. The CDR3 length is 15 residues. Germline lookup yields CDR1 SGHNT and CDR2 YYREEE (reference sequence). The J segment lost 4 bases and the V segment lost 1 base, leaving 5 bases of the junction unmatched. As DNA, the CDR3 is TGTGCCAGCAGCTTGTTGGTGGGGGGGTACAATGAGCAGTTCTTC. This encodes CASSLLVGGYNEQFF.

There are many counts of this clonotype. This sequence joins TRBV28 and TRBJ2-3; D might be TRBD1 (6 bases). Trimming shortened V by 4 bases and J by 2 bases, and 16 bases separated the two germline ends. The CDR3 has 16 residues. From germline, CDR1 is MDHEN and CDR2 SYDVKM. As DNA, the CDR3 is TGTGCCAGCAGTTGGCTCGGACAGAAAAACACAGATACGCAGTATTTT. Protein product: CASSWLGQKNTDTQYF. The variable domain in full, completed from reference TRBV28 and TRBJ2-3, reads DVKVTQSSRYLVKRTGEKVFLECVQDMDHENMFWYRQDPGLGLRLIYFSYDVKMKEKGDIPEGYSVSREKKERFSLILESASTNQTSMYLCASSWLGQKNTDTQYFGPGTRLTVL.

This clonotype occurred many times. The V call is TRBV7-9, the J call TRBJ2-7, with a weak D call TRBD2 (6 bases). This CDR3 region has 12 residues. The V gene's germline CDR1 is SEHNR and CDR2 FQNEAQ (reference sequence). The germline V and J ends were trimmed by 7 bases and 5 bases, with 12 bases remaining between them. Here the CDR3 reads CASTRDFDEQYF. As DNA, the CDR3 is TGTGCCAGCACCAGGGACTTTGACGAGCAGTACTTC.

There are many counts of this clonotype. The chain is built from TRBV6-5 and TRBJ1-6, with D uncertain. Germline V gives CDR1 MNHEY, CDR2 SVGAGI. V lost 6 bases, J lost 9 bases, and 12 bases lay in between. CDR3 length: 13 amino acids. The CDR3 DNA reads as TGTGCCAGCAGGACTAGCTCGCTTTCACCCCTCCACTTT. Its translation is CASRTSSLSPLHF.

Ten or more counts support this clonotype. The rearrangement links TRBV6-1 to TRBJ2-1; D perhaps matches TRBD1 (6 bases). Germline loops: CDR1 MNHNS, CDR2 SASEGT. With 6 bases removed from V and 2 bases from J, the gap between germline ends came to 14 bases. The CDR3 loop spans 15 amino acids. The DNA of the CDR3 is TGTGCCAGCAGCCAGAACAGGGACCCCTACAATGAGCAGTTCTTC. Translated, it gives CASSQNRDPYNEQFF.

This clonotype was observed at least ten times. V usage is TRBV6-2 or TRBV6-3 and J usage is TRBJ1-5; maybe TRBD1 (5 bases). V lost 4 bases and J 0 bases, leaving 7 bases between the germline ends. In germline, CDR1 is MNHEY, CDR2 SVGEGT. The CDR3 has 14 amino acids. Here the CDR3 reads CASSSGLSNQPQHF. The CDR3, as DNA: TGTGCCAGCAGTTCAGGGCTTAGCAATCAGCCCCAGCATTTT.

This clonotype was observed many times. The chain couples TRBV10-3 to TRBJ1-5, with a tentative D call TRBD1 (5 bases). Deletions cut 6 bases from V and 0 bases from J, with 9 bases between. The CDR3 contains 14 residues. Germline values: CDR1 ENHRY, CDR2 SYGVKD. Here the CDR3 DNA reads TGTGCCATCAGGGGGGAGTATAGCAATCAGCCCCAGCATTTT. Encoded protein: CAIRGEYSNQPQHF.

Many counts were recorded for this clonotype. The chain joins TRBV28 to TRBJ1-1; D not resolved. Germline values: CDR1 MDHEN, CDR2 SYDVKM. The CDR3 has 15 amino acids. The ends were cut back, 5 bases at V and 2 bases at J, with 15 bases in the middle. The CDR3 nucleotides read TGTGCCAGCAGTCTAACCCATGGAGCAAACACTGAAGCTTTCTTT. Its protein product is CASSLTHGANTEAFF.

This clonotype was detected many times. In DNA, the CDR3 is TGTGCCAGCAGCGACAGGGGGCGTGAAGCTTTCTTT. This translates into CASSDRGREAFF. The chain links TRBV6-6 to TRBJ1-1; 10 bases align to TRBD1. Germline loops: CDR1 MNHNY, CDR2 SVGAGI (reference sequence). The V segment lost 6 bases and the J segment 7 bases; nucleotides outside the gene matches: 2. This CDR3 has 12 amino acids.

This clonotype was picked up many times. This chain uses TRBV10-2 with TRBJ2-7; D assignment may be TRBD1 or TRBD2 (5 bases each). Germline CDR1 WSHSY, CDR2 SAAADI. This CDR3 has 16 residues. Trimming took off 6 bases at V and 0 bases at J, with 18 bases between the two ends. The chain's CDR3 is CASRLGTGTSSYEQYF. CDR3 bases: TGCGCCAGCAGATTAGGCACTGGGACCAGCTCCTACGAGCAGTACTTC.

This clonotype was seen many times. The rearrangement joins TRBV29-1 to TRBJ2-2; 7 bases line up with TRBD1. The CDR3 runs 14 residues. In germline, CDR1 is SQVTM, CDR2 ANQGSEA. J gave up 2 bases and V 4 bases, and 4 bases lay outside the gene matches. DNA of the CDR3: TGCAGCGTTGTGGTAGGGGGCAACACCGGGGAGCTGTTTTTT. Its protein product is CSVVVGGNTGELFF.

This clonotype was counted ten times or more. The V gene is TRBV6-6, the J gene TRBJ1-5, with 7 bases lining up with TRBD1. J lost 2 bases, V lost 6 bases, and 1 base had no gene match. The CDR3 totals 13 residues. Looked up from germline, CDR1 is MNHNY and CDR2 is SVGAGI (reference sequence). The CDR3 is CASSDRGNQPQHF. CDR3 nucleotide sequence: TGTGCCAGCAGCGACAGGGGCAATCAGCCCCAGCATTTT.

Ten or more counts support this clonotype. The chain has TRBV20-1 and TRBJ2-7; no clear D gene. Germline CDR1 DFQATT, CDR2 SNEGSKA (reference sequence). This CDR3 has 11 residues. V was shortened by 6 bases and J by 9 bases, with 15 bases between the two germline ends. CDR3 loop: CSAALTDGQYF. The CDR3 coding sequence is TGCAGTGCCGCCCTGACGGACGGGCAGTACTTC.

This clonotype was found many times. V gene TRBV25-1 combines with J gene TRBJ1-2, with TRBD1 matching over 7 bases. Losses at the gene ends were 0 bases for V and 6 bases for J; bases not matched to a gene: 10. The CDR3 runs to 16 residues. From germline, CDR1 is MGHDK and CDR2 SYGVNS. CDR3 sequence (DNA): TGTGCCAGCAGTGAATATCTCCCGGGACAGCCGCATGGCTACACCTTC. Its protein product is CASSEYLPGQPHGYTF.

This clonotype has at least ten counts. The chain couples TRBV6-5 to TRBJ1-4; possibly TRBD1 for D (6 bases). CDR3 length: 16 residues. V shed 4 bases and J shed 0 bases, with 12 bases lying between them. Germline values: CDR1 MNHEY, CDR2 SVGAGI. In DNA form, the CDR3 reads TGTGCCAGCAGTTCGAGGGGGATAACAACTAATGAAAAACTGTTTTTT. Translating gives CASSSRGITTNEKLFF.

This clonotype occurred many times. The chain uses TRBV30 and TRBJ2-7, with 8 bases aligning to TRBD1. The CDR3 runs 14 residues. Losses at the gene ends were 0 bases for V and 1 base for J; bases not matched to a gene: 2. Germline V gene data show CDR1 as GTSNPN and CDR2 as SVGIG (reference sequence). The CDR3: CAWSVQGGSYEQYF. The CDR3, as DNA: TGTGCCTGGAGTGTACAGGGGGGTTCCTACGAGCAGTACTTC.

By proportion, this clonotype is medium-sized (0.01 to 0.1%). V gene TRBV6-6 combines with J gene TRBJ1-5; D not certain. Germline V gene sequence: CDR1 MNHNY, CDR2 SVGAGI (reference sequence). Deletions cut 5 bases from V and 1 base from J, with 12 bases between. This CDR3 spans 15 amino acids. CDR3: CASSLLGNSNQPQHF. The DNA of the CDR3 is TGTGCCAGCAGTCTGCTGGGGAACAGCAATCAGCCCCAGCATTTT.

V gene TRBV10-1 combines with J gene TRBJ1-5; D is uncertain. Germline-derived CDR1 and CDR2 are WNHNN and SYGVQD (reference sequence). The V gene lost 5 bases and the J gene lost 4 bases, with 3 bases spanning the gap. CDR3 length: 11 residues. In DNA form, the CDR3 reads TGCGCCAGCAGTTGTAATCAGCCCCAGCATTTT. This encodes CASSCNQPQHF.

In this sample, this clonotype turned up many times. The CDR3 DNA reads as TGTGCCAGCAGCGCAACAGGGTACGAGACCCAGTACTTC. This codes for CASSATGYETQYF. The chain has TRBV7-3 and TRBJ2-5; a possible D gene is TRBD1 (6 bases). This CDR3 contains 13 residues. Germline V gene lookup returns CDR1 SGHTA and CDR2 FQGTGA. V was clipped by 5 bases and J by 5 bases, with 12 bases between them.

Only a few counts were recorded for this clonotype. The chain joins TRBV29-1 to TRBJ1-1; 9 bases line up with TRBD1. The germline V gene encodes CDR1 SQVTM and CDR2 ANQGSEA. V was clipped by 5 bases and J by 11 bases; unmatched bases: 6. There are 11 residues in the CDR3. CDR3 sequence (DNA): TGCAGCGTTTCGACAGGGGGTCAGGCTTTCTTT. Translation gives CSVSTGGQAFF.

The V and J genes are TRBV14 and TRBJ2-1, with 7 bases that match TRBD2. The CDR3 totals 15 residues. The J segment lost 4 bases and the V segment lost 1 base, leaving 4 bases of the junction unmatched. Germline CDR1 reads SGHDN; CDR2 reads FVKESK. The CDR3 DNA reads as TGTGCCAGCAGCCAAGTTGCGGGGGAGTACAATGAGCAGTTCTTC. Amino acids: CASSQVAGEYNEQFF.

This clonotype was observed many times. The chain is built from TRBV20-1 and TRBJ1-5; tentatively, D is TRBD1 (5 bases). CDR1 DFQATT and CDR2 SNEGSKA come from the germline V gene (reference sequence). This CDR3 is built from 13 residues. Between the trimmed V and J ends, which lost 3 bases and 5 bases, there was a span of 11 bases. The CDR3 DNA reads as TGCAGTGCTAGTCTCGGGGGGGATCAGCCCCAGCATTTT. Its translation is CSASLGGDQPQHF.

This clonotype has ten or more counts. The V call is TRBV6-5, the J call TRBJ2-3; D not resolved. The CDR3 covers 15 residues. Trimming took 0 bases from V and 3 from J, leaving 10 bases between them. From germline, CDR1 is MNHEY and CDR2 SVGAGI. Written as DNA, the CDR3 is TGTGCCAGCAGTTACTCCGACGTGAGGACAGATACGCAGTATTTT. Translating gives CASSYSDVRTDTQYF.

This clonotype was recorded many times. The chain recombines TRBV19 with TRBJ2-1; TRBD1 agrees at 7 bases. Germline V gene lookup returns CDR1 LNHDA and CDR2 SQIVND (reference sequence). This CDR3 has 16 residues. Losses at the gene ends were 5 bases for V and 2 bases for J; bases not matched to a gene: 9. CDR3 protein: CASSSSTGDPYNEQFF. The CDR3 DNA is TGTGCCAGTAGTTCGTCTACAGGGGACCCCTACAATGAGCAGTTCTTC. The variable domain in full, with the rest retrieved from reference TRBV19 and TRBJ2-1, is DGGITQSPKYLFRKEGQNVTLSCEQNLNHDAMYWYRQDPGQGLRLIYYSQIVNDFQKGDIAEGYSVSREKKESFPLTVTSAQKNPTAFYLCASSSSTGDPYNEQFFGPGTRLTVL.

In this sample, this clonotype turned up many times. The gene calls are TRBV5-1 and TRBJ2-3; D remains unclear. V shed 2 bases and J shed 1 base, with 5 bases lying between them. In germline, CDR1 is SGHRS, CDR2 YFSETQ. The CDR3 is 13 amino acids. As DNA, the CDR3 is TGCGCCAGCAGCTTCCCGGGCACAGATACGCAGTATTTT. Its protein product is CASSFPGTDTQYF.

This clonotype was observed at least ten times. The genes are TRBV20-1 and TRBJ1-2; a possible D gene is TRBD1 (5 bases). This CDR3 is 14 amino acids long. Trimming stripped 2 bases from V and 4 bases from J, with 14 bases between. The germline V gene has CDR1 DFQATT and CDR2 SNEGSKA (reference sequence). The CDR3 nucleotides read TGCAGTGCTAGAAGCCCAGGGAGAGGCTATGGCTACACCTTC. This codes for CSARSPGRGYGYTF.